Listed below are T cell receptor beta chains from one sample, sequenced in a study of type 1 regulatory T cells. These receptors' targets are unknown. TCRdb re-called the reads through MiXCR, storing one row per CDR3 protein. Of about 68,000 distinct CDR3 sequences detected, nearly 65% appear once; the ten largest clones hold about 7.3%. Sequencing input: cultured T cells, either the whole culture or a sorted T cell fraction (not recorded which). Receptors were obtained from a human donor in good health. The CDR3 runs from the conserved cysteine through the conserved F or W. D genes are given only for firm matches. Size is stated for part of the rows, as once, few or many counts, or as a class when the clone is expanded.

cdr3_aa: CASSLQGDTEAFF; cdr3_nt: TGTGCCAGCAGCTTACAAGGGGACACTGAAGCTTTCTTT; cdr3_length: 13; j_call: TRBJ1-1; clone_size: -; d_call: -; v_call: TRBV7-2
cdr3_aa: CASSIGTSGNLYEQYF; cdr3_nt: TGTGCCAGTAGTATCGGGACTAGCGGGAACTTGTACGAGCAGTACTTC; cdr3_length: 16; j_call: TRBJ2-7; clone_size: -; d_call: TRBD2; v_call: TRBV19
cdr3_aa: CASSLQVGSYEQYF; cdr3_nt: TGTGCCAGCAGCTTACAGGTCGGCTCCTACGAGCAGTACTTC; cdr3_length: 14; j_call: TRBJ2-7; clone_size: -; d_call: -; v_call: TRBV11-2
cdr3_aa: CSADSGTSGSNEQFF; cdr3_nt: TGCAGTGCAGACTCCGGGACTAGCGGGTCCAATGAGCAGTTCTTC; cdr3_length: 15; j_call: TRBJ2-1; clone_size: -; d_call: TRBD2; v_call: TRBV20-1
cdr3_aa: CAISEMKANEQFF; cdr3_nt: TGTGCCATCAGTGAGATGAAAGCAAATGAGCAGTTCTTC; cdr3_length: 13; j_call: TRBJ2-1; clone_size: few; d_call: -; v_call: TRBV10-3
cdr3_aa: CASRKLSNEQFF; cdr3_nt: TGTGCCAGCAGGAAACTGAGCAATGAGCAGTTCTTC; cdr3_length: 12; j_call: TRBJ2-1; clone_size: once; d_call: -; v_call: TRBV6-5
cdr3_aa: CASGLSTEQFF; cdr3_nt: TGTGCCAGCGGCCTCAGTACAGAGCAGTTCTTC; cdr3_length: 11; j_call: TRBJ2-1; clone_size: few; d_call: -; v_call: TRBV6-2/TRBV6-3
cdr3_aa: CAWSVRDARETQYF; cdr3_nt: TGTGCCTGGAGTGTAAGGGATGCTCGGGAGACCCAGTACTTC; cdr3_length: 14; j_call: TRBJ2-5; clone_size: -; d_call: -; v_call: TRBV30
cdr3_aa: CASSLAFGGTDTQYF; cdr3_nt: TGCGCCAGCAGCCTGGCATTTGGGGGCACAGATACGCAGTATTTT; cdr3_length: 15; j_call: TRBJ2-3; clone_size: -; d_call: -; v_call: TRBV4-3
cdr3_aa: CASSSGLRNEQFF; cdr3_nt: TGTGCCAGCAGTTCGGGACTGCGAAATGAGCAGTTCTTC; cdr3_length: 13; j_call: TRBJ2-1; clone_size: -; d_call: -; v_call: TRBV27
cdr3_aa: CSAELVNGETQYF; cdr3_nt: TGCAGTGCCGAACTAGTAAACGGGGAGACCCAGTACTTC; cdr3_length: 13; j_call: TRBJ2-5; clone_size: once; d_call: -; v_call: TRBV20-1
cdr3_aa: CATSDLPGQGANEQFF; cdr3_nt: TGTGCCACCAGTGATTTACCGGGACAGGGGGCAAATGAGCAGTTCTTC; cdr3_length: 16; j_call: TRBJ2-1; clone_size: -; d_call: TRBD1; v_call: TRBV24-1
cdr3_aa: CASSAQPGQGMNTEAFF; cdr3_nt: TGTGCCAGCAGCGCCCAACCGGGACAGGGAATGAACACTGAAGCTTTCTTT; cdr3_length: 17; j_call: TRBJ1-1; clone_size: -; d_call: TRBD1; v_call: TRBV7-3
cdr3_aa: CATSDWGGNEQFF; cdr3_nt: TGTGCCACCAGTGATTGGGGCGGAAATGAGCAGTTCTTC; cdr3_length: 13; j_call: TRBJ2-1; clone_size: -; d_call: -; v_call: TRBV24-1
cdr3_aa: CANSPGTGLAQPQHF; cdr3_nt: TGTGCCAACTCACCCGGGACAGGGTTGGCTCAGCCCCAGCATTTT; cdr3_length: 15; j_call: TRBJ1-5; clone_size: once; d_call: TRBD1; v_call: TRBV18
cdr3_aa: CASSRGGAGEQYF; cdr3_nt: TGTGCCAGCAGCCGGGGGGGGGCTGGGGAGCAGTACTTC; cdr3_length: 13; j_call: TRBJ2-7; clone_size: -; d_call: TRBD2; v_call: TRBV12-3/TRBV12-4
cdr3_aa: CASSSSLNYGYTF; cdr3_nt: TGTGCCAGCAGCTCCTCATTGAACTATGGCTACACCTTC; cdr3_length: 13; j_call: TRBJ1-2; clone_size: -; d_call: -; v_call: TRBV5-5
cdr3_aa: CASSQGGVGANVLTF; cdr3_nt: TGTGCCAGCAGCCAAGGAGGGGTTGGGGCCAACGTCCTGACTTTC; cdr3_length: 15; j_call: TRBJ2-6; clone_size: -; d_call: -; v_call: TRBV3-1
cdr3_aa: CASSTGLEGYTF; cdr3_nt: TGTGCCAGCAGCACCGGGCTCGAGGGCTACACCTTC; cdr3_length: 12; j_call: TRBJ1-2; clone_size: -; d_call: -; v_call: TRBV11-2
cdr3_aa: CATSPGQGGQSDTQYF; cdr3_nt: TGTGCCACCAGCCCAGGACAGGGGGGACAATCAGATACGCAGTATTTT; cdr3_length: 16; j_call: TRBJ2-3; clone_size: -; d_call: TRBD1; v_call: TRBV15
cdr3_aa: CASTHGLAGYNEQFF; cdr3_nt: TGTGCCAGCACCCACGGTCTAGCGGGATACAATGAGCAGTTCTTC; cdr3_length: 15; j_call: TRBJ2-1; clone_size: -; d_call: TRBD2; v_call: TRBV6-2/TRBV6-3
cdr3_aa: CASSVVASGGGELFF; cdr3_nt: TGTGCCAGCAGCGTAGTGGCTAGCGGGGGCGGGGAGCTGTTTTTT; cdr3_length: 15; j_call: TRBJ2-2; clone_size: -; d_call: TRBD2; v_call: TRBV9
cdr3_aa: CASSIGQGPTSKDTQYF; cdr3_nt: TGCGCCAGCAGCATCGGACAGGGGCCCACTAGTAAAGATACGCAGTATTTT; cdr3_length: 17; j_call: TRBJ2-3; clone_size: -; d_call: TRBD1; v_call: TRBV5-1
cdr3_aa: CAWSAGTHNEKLFF; cdr3_nt: TGTGCCTGGAGTGCCGGGACCCATAATGAAAAACTGTTTTTT; cdr3_length: 14; j_call: TRBJ1-4; clone_size: -; d_call: -; v_call: TRBV30
cdr3_aa: CSARDLEGLTRGYTF; cdr3_nt: TGCAGTGCTAGAGATTTAGAAGGGTTGACGCGCGGCTACACCTTC; cdr3_length: 15; j_call: TRBJ1-2; clone_size: -; d_call: -; v_call: TRBV20-1
cdr3_aa: CAISGGEIGSYEQYF; cdr3_nt: TGTGCCATCAGTGGGGGGGAGATAGGGTCCTACGAGCAGTACTTC; cdr3_length: 15; j_call: TRBJ2-7; clone_size: -; d_call: -; v_call: TRBV10-3
cdr3_aa: CASSARLPMNTEAFF; cdr3_nt: TGTGCCAGCAGTGCTCGACTCCCCATGAACACTGAAGCTTTCTTT; cdr3_length: 15; j_call: TRBJ1-1; clone_size: -; d_call: -; v_call: TRBV6-1
cdr3_aa: CASWSGTDTQYF; cdr3_nt: TGTGCCAGCTGGTCGGGCACAGATACGCAGTATTTT; cdr3_length: 12; j_call: TRBJ2-3; clone_size: -; d_call: -; v_call: TRBV6-2/TRBV6-3
cdr3_aa: CASSLLTGKNTGELFF; cdr3_nt: TGCGCCAGCAGCCTATTAACAGGGAAAAACACCGGGGAGCTGTTTTTT; cdr3_length: 16; j_call: TRBJ2-2; clone_size: -; d_call: -; v_call: TRBV5-1
cdr3_aa: CSAAKSGALNTEAFF; cdr3_nt: TGCAGTGCCGCAAAAAGCGGGGCTTTGAACACTGAAGCTTTCTTT; cdr3_length: 15; j_call: TRBJ1-1; clone_size: -; d_call: -; v_call: TRBV20-1
cdr3_aa: CASSPPRGSVNEQFF; cdr3_nt: TGTGCCAGCTCACCACCCCGCGGGAGTGTCAATGAGCAGTTCTTC; cdr3_length: 15; j_call: TRBJ2-1; clone_size: -; d_call: TRBD2; v_call: TRBV18
cdr3_aa: CASSSRLAVSYEQYF; cdr3_nt: TGTGCCAGCAGCTCCAGACTAGCGGTCTCCTACGAGCAGTACTTC; cdr3_length: 15; j_call: TRBJ2-7; clone_size: few; d_call: TRBD2; v_call: TRBV7-2
cdr3_aa: CSARVGGGYYNEQFF; cdr3_nt: TGCAGTGCTAGAGTAGGAGGCGGCTACTACAATGAGCAGTTCTTC; cdr3_length: 15; j_call: TRBJ2-1; clone_size: few; d_call: -; v_call: TRBV20-1
cdr3_aa: CASSPQRASEQYF; cdr3_nt: TGTGCCAGCAGCCCCCAGAGGGCCAGCGAGCAGTACTTC; cdr3_length: 13; j_call: TRBJ2-7; clone_size: -; d_call: -; v_call: TRBV3-1
cdr3_aa: CASSQGGGGKNIQYF; cdr3_nt: TGTGCCAGCAGTCAGGGAGGTGGGGGAAAAAACATTCAGTACTTC; cdr3_length: 15; j_call: TRBJ2-4; clone_size: -; d_call: -; v_call: TRBV12-3/TRBV12-4
cdr3_aa: CSASDRGLHYEQYF; cdr3_nt: TGCAGTGCTAGTGATCGGGGCCTTCATTACGAGCAGTACTTC; cdr3_length: 14; j_call: TRBJ2-7; clone_size: -; d_call: -; v_call: TRBV20-1
cdr3_aa: CASSFRTGPNEQYF; cdr3_nt: TGTGCCAGCAGCTTCAGGACAGGCCCTAACGAGCAGTACTTC; cdr3_length: 14; j_call: TRBJ2-7; clone_size: few; d_call: TRBD1; v_call: TRBV7-2
cdr3_aa: CASSFGDNSNQPQHF; cdr3_nt: TGCGCCAGCAGCTTCGGCGACAATAGCAATCAGCCCCAGCATTTT; cdr3_length: 15; j_call: TRBJ1-5; clone_size: few; d_call: -; v_call: TRBV5-1
cdr3_aa: CASSLSRNQETQYF; cdr3_nt: TGTGCCAGCAGTTTATCGCGCAATCAAGAGACCCAGTACTTC; cdr3_length: 14; j_call: TRBJ2-5; clone_size: -; d_call: -; v_call: TRBV27
cdr3_aa: CASRGGNQPQHF; cdr3_nt: TGTGCCAGCAGGGGCGGGAATCAGCCCCAGCATTTT; cdr3_length: 12; j_call: TRBJ1-5; clone_size: -; d_call: -; v_call: TRBV25-1
cdr3_aa: CASKNPDKGGGETHYF; cdr3_nt: TGCGCCAGCAAAAACCCCGACAAGGGCGGTGGAGAGACCCATTACTTC; cdr3_length: 16; j_call: TRBJ2-5; clone_size: -; d_call: -; v_call: TRBV5-1
cdr3_aa: CSATRGAGNTIYF; cdr3_nt: TGCAGTGCTACCCGGGGGGCTGGAAACACCATATATTTT; cdr3_length: 13; j_call: TRBJ1-3; clone_size: few; d_call: -; v_call: TRBV20-1
cdr3_aa: CASSVSPQVLGETQYF; cdr3_nt: TGTGCCAGCAGCGTCTCCCCCCAGGTGCTCGGGGAGACCCAGTACTTC; cdr3_length: 16; j_call: TRBJ2-5; clone_size: -; d_call: -; v_call: TRBV9
cdr3_aa: CASSGTVTYGYTF; cdr3_nt: TGTGCCAGCAGCGGGACAGTTACCTATGGCTACACCTTC; cdr3_length: 13; j_call: TRBJ1-2; clone_size: -; d_call: TRBD1; v_call: TRBV5-6
cdr3_aa: CASSMEGFNSGNTIYF; cdr3_nt: TGTGCCAGTAGTATGGAAGGGTTCAACTCTGGAAACACCATATATTTT; cdr3_length: 16; j_call: TRBJ1-3; clone_size: -; d_call: -; v_call: TRBV19
cdr3_aa: CASIVYRQGGNTIYF; cdr3_nt: TGTGCCAGCATAGTATACCGCCAGGGAGGAAACACCATATATTTT; cdr3_length: 15; j_call: TRBJ1-3; clone_size: -; d_call: -; v_call: TRBV12-3/TRBV12-4
cdr3_aa: CSAATQGIDTEAFF; cdr3_nt: TGCAGTGCGGCAACGCAGGGAATCGACACTGAAGCTTTCTTT; cdr3_length: 14; j_call: TRBJ1-1; clone_size: -; d_call: -; v_call: TRBV20-1
cdr3_aa: CSARPGGWETQYF; cdr3_nt: TGCAGTGCTAGGCCAGGGGGATGGGAGACCCAGTACTTC; cdr3_length: 13; j_call: TRBJ2-5; clone_size: -; d_call: TRBD1; v_call: TRBV20-1
cdr3_aa: CATSILQGATGANVLTF; cdr3_nt: TGTGCCACCAGTATCTTGCAGGGGGCTACAGGGGCCAACGTCCTGACTTTC; cdr3_length: 17; j_call: TRBJ2-6; clone_size: -; d_call: TRBD1; v_call: TRBV24-1
cdr3_aa: CASSLTSRGADEQFF; cdr3_nt: TGCGCCAGCAGCCTGACTAGCCGGGGGGCGGATGAGCAGTTCTTC; cdr3_length: 15; j_call: TRBJ2-1; clone_size: -; d_call: -; v_call: TRBV5-1
cdr3_aa: CASSQGGDAHF; cdr3_nt: TGTGCCAGCAGCCAGGGCGGGGACGCACACTTT; cdr3_length: 11; j_call: TRBJ1-1; clone_size: -; d_call: -; v_call: TRBV3-1
cdr3_aa: CASRPRRTGLDGTDTQYF; cdr3_nt: TGCGCCAGCAGGCCGCGTCGGACAGGTCTAGACGGTACAGATACGCAGTATTTT; cdr3_length: 18; j_call: TRBJ2-3; clone_size: -; d_call: TRBD1; v_call: TRBV5-1
cdr3_aa: CATRTGEMGTEAFF; cdr3_nt: TGTGCCACAAGGACAGGGGAGATGGGAACTGAAGCTTTCTTT; cdr3_length: 14; j_call: TRBJ1-1; clone_size: few; d_call: TRBD1; v_call: TRBV28
cdr3_aa: CASSKAPSREGDQPQHF; cdr3_nt: TGTGCCAGCAGCAAAGCCCCAAGCAGGGAGGGTGATCAGCCCCAGCATTTT; cdr3_length: 17; j_call: TRBJ1-5; clone_size: -; d_call: -; v_call: TRBV21-1
cdr3_aa: CASSVATLAVTGELFF; cdr3_nt: TGTGCCAGCAGCGTAGCTACCCTAGCGGTGACCGGGGAGCTGTTTTTT; cdr3_length: 16; j_call: TRBJ2-2; clone_size: -; d_call: TRBD2; v_call: TRBV9
cdr3_aa: CASSQPGQTYEQYF; cdr3_nt: TGCGCCAGCAGCCAACCGGGACAGACCTACGAGCAGTACTTC; cdr3_length: 14; j_call: TRBJ2-7; clone_size: -; d_call: TRBD1; v_call: TRBV4-1
cdr3_aa: CASSPSPQHRIF; cdr3_nt: TGTGCCAGCAGCCCATCACCACAACATAGGATCTTC; cdr3_length: 12; j_call: TRBJ2-1; clone_size: -; d_call: -; v_call: TRBV5-4
cdr3_aa: CASSSPLGGENTKAFF; cdr3_nt: TGTGCCAGCAGCTCACCCCTCGGGGGAGAGAACACTAAAGCTTTCTTT; cdr3_length: 16; j_call: TRBJ1-1; clone_size: once; d_call: -; v_call: TRBV3-1
cdr3_aa: CASRPRGQRERGNIQYF; cdr3_nt: TGTGCCAGTAGGCCTCGAGGCCAGCGGGAGCGGGGAAACATTCAGTACTTC; cdr3_length: 17; j_call: TRBJ2-4; clone_size: -; d_call: TRBD2; v_call: TRBV19
cdr3_aa: CASSEGVSGANVLTF; cdr3_nt: TGTGCCAGCAGTGAAGGGGTCTCTGGGGCCAACGTCCTGACTTTC; cdr3_length: 15; j_call: TRBJ2-6; clone_size: -; d_call: -; v_call: TRBV6-4